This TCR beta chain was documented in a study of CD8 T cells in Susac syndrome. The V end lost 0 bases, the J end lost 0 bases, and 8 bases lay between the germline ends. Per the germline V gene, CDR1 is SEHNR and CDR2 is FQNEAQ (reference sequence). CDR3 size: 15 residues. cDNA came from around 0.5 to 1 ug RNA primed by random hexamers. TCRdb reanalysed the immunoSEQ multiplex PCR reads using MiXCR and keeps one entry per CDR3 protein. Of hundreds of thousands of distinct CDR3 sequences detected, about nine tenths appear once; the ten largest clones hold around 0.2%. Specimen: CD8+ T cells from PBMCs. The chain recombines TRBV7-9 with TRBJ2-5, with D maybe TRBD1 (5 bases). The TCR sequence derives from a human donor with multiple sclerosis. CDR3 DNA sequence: TGTGCCAGCAGCTTAGCGGGGCACAACCAAGAGACCCAGTACTTC. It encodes CASSLAGHNQETQYF.